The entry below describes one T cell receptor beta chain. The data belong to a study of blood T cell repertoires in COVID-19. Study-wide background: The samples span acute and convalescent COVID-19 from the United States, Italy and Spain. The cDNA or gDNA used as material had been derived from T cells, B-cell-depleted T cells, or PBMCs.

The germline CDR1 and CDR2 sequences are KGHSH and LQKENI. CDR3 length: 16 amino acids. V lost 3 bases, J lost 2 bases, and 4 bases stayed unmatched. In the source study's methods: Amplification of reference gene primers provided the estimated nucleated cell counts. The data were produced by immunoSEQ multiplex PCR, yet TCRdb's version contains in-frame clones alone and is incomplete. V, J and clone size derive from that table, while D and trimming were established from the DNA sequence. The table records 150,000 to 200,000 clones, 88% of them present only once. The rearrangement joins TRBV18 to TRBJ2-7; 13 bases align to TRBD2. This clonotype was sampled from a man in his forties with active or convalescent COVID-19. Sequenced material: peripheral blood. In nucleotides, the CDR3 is TGTGCCAGCTCACCCAGGACTAGCGGGGGTACCTACGAGCAGTACTTC. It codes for CASSPRTSGGTYEQYF.